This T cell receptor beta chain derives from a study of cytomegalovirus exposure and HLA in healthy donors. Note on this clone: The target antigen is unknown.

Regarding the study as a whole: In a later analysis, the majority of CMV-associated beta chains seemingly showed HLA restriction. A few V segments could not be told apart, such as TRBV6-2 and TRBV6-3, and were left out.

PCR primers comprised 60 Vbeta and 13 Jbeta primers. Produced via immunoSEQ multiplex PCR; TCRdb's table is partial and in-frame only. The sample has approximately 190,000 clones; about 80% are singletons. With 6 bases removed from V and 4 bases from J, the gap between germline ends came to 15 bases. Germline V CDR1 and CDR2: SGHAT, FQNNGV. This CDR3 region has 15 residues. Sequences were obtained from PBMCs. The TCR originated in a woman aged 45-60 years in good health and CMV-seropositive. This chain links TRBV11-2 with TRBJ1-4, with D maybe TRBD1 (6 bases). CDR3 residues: CASRRGQSGNEKLFF. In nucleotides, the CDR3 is TGTGCCAGCAGACGTGGACAGTCCGGTAATGAAAAACTGTTTTTT. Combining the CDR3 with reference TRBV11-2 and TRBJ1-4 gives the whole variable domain EAGVAQSPRYKIIEKRQSVAFWCNPISGHATLYWYQQILGQGPKLLIQFQNNGVVDDSQLPKDRFSAERLKGVDSTLKIQPAKLEDSAVYLCASRRGQSGNEKLFFGSGTQLSVL.